Sequencing of this T cell receptor (beta chain) was carried out in a study of blood T cell repertoires in COVID-19. The data were produced by immunoSEQ multiplex PCR, yet TCRdb's version contains in-frame clones alone and is incomplete. Of 200,000 to 250,000 clones listed, roughly 79% are singletons. The CDR3 loop spans 16 amino acids. The germline gives CDR1 SGHAT, CDR2 FQNNGV. The junction had 8 bases not matched to a gene; V was cut back by 3 bases and J by 1 base. What was sequenced was peripheral blood. This TCR came from a woman aged 80 or over with COVID-19, enrolled during active disease. The chain recombines TRBV11-2 with TRBJ1-1; TRBD1 agrees at 7 bases. CDR3 in DNA: TGTGCCAGCAGCTTGAGACAGGGTACAAGGAACACTGAAGCTTTCTTT. Translated: CASSLRQGTRNTEAFF.